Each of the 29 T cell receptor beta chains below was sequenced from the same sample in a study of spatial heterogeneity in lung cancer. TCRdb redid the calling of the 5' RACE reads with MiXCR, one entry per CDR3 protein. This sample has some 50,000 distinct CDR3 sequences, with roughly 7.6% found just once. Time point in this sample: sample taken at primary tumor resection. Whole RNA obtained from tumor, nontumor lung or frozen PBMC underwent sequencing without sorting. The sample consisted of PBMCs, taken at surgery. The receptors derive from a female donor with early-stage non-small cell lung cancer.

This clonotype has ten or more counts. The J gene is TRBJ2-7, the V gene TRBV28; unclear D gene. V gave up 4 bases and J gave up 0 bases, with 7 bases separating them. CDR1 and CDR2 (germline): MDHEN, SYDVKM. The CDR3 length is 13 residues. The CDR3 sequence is CASSSGDSYEQYF. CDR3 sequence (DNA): TGTGCCAGCAGTTCTGGGGACTCCTACGAGCAGTACTTC.

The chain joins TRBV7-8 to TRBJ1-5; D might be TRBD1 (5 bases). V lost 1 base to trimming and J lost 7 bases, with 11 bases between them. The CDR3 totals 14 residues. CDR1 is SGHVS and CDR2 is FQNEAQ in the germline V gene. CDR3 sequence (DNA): TGTGCCAGCAGCTTAGTACAGGTCAGGCAGCCCCAGCATTTT. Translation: CASSLVQVRQPQHF.

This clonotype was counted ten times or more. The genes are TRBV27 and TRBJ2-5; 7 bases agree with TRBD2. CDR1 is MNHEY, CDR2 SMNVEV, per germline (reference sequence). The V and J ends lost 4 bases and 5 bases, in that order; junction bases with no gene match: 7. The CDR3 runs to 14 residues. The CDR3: CASSSGGGWETQYF. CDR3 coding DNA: TGTGCCAGCAGTTCGGGCGGGGGTTGGGAGACCCAGTACTTC.

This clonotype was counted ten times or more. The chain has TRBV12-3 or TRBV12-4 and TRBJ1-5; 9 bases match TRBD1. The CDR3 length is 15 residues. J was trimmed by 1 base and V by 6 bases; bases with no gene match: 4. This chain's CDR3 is CASRLGTGSNQPQHF. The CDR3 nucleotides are TGTGCCAGCAGGTTGGGGACAGGGAGCAATCAGCCCCAGCATTTT.

The DNA of the CDR3 is TGCGCCAGCAGTTCCTTGGGGGGCACCACAACAGATACGCAGTATTTT. Encoded protein: CASSSLGGTTTDTQYF. This chain links TRBV5-1 with TRBJ2-3; the D gene could be TRBD1 or TRBD2 (6 bases each). Germline-derived CDR1 and CDR2 are SGHRS and YFSETQ. The CDR3 spans 16 residues. Deletions cut 5 bases from V and 3 bases from J, with 19 bases between.

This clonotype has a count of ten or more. The CDR3 sequence: CASTQDRLSSYNEQFF. The CDR3 DNA sequence: TGTGCCAGCACCCAAGACAGGTTGAGCTCCTACAATGAGCAGTTCTTC. The rearrangement links TRBV6-1 to TRBJ2-1; D possibly corresponds to TRBD1 (6 bases). CDR1 MNHNS and CDR2 SASEGT come from the germline V gene. This CDR3 is built from 16 residues. V was trimmed by 7 bases and J by 0 bases, leaving 16 bases between them.

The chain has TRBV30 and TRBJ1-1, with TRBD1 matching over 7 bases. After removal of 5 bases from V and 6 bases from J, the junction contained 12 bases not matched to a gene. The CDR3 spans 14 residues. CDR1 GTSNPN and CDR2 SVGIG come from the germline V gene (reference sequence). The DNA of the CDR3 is TGTGCCTGGGGGCGTGGGCAGGGGGGACCTGAAGCTTTCTTT. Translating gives CAWGRGQGGPEAFF.

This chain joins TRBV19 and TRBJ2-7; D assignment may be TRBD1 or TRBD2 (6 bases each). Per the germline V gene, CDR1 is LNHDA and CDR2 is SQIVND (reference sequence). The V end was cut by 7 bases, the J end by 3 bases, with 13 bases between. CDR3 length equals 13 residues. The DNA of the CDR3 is TGTGCCAGTACCAACGGGGGCGGCTACGAGCAGTACTTC. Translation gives CASTNGGGYEQYF.

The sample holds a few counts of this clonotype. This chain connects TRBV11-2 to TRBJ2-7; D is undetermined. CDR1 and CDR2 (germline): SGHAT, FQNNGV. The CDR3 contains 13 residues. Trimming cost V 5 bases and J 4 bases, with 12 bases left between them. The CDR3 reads CASSPLASYEQYF. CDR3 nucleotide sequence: TGTGCCAGCAGCCCGCTGGCGTCATACGAGCAGTACTTC.

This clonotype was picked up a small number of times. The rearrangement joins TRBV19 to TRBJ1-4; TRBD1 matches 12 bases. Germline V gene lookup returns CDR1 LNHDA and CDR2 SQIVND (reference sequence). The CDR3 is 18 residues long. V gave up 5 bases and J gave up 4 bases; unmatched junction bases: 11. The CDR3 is CASSLTGTGGSINEKLFF. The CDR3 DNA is TGTGCCAGTAGTCTAACCGGGACAGGGGGCTCCATTAATGAAAAACTGTTTTTT.

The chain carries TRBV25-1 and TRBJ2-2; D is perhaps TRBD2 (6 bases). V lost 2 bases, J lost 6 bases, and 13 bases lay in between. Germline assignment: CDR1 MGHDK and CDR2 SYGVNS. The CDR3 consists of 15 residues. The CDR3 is CASSEGTSIAGELFF. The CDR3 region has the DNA TGTGCCAGCAGTGAAGGGACTTCAATTGCCGGGGAGCTGTTTTTT. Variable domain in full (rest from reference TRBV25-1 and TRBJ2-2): EADIYQTPRYLVIGTGKKITLECSQTMGHDKMYWYQQDPGMELHLIHYSYGVNSTEKGDLSSESTVSRIRTEHFPLTLESARPSHTSQYLCASSEGTSIAGELFFGEGSRLTVL.

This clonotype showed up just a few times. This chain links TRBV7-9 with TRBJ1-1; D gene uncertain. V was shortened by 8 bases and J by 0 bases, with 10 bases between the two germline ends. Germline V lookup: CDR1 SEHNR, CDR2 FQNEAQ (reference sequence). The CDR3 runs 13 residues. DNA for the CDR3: TGTGCCAGCGTGGACGGCTTGAACACTGAAGCTTTCTTT. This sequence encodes CASVDGLNTEAFF.

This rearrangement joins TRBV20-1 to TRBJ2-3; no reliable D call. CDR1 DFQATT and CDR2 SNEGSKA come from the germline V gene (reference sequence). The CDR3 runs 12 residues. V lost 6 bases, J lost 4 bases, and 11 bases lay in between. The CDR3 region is CSAPRSPDTQYF. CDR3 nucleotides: TGCAGTGCCCCTCGTTCGCCAGATACGCAGTATTTT.

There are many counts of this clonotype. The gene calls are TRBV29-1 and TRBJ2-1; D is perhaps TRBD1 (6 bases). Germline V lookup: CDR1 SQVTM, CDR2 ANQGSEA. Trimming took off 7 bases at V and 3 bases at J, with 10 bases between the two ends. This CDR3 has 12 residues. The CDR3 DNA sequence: TGCAGCGCCTTGACAGGCTACAATGAGCAGTTCTTC. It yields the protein CSALTGYNEQFF.

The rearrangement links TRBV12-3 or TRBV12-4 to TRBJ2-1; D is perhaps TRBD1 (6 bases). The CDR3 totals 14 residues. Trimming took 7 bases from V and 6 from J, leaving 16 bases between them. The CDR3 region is CASKGTTLINEQFF. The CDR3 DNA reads TGTGCCAGCAAGGGGACAACCCTTATCAATGAGCAGTTCTTC.

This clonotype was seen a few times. The CDR3 nucleotides are TGTGCCAGCAGTTTATTGGCTAGCGGGGGTAAGACCCAGTACTTC. Its protein product is CASSLLASGGKTQYF. The V and J genes are TRBV28 and TRBJ2-5; 10 nucleotides line up with TRBD2. Germline V lookup: CDR1 MDHEN, CDR2 SYDVKM. The CDR3 totals 15 residues. The trim removed 1 base at V and 6 bases at J, leaving 5 bases unmatched.

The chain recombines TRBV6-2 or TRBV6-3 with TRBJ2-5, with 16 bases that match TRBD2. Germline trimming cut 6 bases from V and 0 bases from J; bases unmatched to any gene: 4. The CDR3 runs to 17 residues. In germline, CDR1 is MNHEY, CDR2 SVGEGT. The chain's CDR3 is CASRGTSGGEYQETQYF. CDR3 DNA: TGTGCCAGCAGAGGGACTAGCGGGGGGGAATACCAAGAGACCCAGTACTTC.

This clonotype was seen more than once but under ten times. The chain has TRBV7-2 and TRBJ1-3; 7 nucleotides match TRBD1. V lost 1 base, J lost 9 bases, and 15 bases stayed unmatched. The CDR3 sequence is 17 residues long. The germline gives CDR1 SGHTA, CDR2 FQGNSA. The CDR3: CASSLEGQAVRGGTIYF. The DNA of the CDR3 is TGTGCCAGCAGCTTAGAAGGACAGGCAGTCAGGGGCGGCACCATATATTTT.

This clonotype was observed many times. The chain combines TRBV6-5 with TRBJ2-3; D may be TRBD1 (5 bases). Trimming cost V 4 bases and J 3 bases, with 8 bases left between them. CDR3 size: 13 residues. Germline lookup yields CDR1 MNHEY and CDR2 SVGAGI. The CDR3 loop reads CASSSSGTDTQYF. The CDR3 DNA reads TGTGCCAGCAGTTCCTCAGGGACAGATACGCAGTATTTT.

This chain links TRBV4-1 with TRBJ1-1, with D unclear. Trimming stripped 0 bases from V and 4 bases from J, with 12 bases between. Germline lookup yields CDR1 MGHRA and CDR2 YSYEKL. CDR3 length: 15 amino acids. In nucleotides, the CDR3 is TGCGCCAGCAGCCAAGACTTAGGGAGTTCCACTGAAGCTTTCTTT. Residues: CASSQDLGSSTEAFF.

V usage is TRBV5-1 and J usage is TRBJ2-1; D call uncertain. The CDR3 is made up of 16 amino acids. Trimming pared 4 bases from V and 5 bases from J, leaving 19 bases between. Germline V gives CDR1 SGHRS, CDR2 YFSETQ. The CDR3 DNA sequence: TGCGCCAGCAGCGAGGACGTGGGTACGGCGAACAATGAGCAGTTCTTC. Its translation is CASSEDVGTANNEQFF.

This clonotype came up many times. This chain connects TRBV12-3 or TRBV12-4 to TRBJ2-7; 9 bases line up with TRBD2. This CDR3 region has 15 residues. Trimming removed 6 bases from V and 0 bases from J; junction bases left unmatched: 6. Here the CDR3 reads CASSPLAGSSYEQYF. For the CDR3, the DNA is TGTGCCAGCAGCCCTCTAGCGGGGTCCTCCTACGAGCAGTACTTC.

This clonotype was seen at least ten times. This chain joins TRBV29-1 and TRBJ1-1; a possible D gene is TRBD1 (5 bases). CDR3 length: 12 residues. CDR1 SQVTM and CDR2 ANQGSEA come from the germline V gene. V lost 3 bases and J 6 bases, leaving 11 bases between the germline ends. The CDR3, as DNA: TGCAGCGTTGAGGTGGGGCGACCTGAAGCTTTCTTT. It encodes CSVEVGRPEAFF.

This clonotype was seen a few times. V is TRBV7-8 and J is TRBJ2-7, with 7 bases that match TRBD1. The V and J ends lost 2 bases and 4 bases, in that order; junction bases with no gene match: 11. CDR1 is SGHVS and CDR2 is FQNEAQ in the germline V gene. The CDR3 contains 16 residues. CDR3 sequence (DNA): TGTGCCAGCAGCTTAACAATCGAACAGGGGATTTACGAGCAGTACTTC. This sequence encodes CASSLTIEQGIYEQYF.

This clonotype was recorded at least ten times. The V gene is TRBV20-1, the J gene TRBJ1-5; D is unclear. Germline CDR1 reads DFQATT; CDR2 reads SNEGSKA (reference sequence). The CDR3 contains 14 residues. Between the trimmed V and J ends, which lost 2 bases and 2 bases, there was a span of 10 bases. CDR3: CSARPVSGNQPQHF. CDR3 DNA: TGCAGTGCTAGACCAGTTTCCGGCAATCAGCCCCAGCATTTT.

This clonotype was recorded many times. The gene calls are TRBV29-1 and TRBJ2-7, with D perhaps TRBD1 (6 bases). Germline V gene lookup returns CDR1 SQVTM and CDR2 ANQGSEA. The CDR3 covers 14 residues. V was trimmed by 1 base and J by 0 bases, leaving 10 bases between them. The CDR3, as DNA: TGCAGCGTTGAAGTAAGGGGGAGCTCCTACGAGCAGTACTTC. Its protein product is CSVEVRGSSYEQYF.

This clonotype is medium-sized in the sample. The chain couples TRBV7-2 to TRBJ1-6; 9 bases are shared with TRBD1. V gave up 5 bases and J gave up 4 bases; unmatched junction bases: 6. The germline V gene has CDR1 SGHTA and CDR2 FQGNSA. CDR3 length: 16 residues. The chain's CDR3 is CASSAQGALYNSPLHF. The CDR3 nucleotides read TGTGCCAGCAGCGCACAGGGGGCCCTATATAATTCACCCCTCCACTTT.

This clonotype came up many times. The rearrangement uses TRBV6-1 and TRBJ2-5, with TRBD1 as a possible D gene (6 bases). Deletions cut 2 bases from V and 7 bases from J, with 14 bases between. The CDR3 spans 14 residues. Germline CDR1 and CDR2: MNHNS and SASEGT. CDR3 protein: CASSESGGHGTQYF. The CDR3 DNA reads TGTGCCAGCAGTGAAAGTGGGGGCCATGGGACCCAGTACTTC.

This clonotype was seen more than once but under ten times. The CDR3 DNA reads as TGTGCCAGCTCGACAGGGCCTGGAAACACCATATATTTT. It yields the protein CASSTGPGNTIYF. The rearrangement uses TRBV11-2 and TRBJ1-3; 7 bases map to TRBD1. The CDR3 has 13 amino acids. Trimming cost V 8 bases and J 2 bases; bases outside gene matches: 3. CDR1 is SGHAT, CDR2 FQNNGV, per germline. Full variable domain (remainder filled in from reference TRBV11-2 and TRBJ1-3): EAGVAQSPRYKIIEKRQSVAFWCNPISGHATLYWYQQILGQGPKLLIQFQNNGVVDDSQLPKDRFSAERLKGVDSTLKIQPAKLEDSAVYLCASSTGPGNTIYFGEGSWLTVV.